These 10 T cell receptor beta chains were all obtained from the same sample, sequenced in a study of graft-versus-host responses after intestinal transplantation (dated by TCRdb to the early 2020s). What these receptors recognize is not known. What the time point label conveys for this sample: cells obtained before transplantation from donor or recipient. Library preparation was by the immunoSEQ multiplex PCR assay. The clones in this table, taken by TCRdb from immuneACCESS, are in-frame only. Not every clone is retained; where verified, under half of the shortfall comes from an unresolved V gene, and the cause of the rest is unknown. A total of approximately 130,000 clones appear in this sample, more than 80% of them only once. Roughly 0.16% of the sample is taken by the ten largest. The source material was unstimulated CD4+ T cells sorted from spleen or lymph node cells, sampled before intestinal transplant. The receptor source for this set is a human donor who received an intestinal transplant.

The CDR3 nucleotides are TGCAGCGCCCAGGAGGGGGGGCGGACTGAAGCTTTCTTT. It codes for CSAQEGGRTEAFF. This rearrangement joins TRBV29-1 to TRBJ1-1; D is perhaps TRBD1 (6 bases). CDR1 SQVTM and CDR2 ANQGSEA come from the germline V gene. The CDR3 is made up of 13 amino acids. Trimming shortened V by 7 bases and J by 5 bases, and 17 bases separated the two germline ends.

The J gene is TRBJ2-2, the V gene TRBV19; no firm D call. The CDR3 has 14 residues. With 7 bases removed from V and 1 base from J, the gap between germline ends came to 10 bases. Germline V gene lookup returns CDR1 LNHDA and CDR2 SQIVND (reference sequence). The CDR3 DNA sequence: TGTGCCAGTAACCCTGGGCGGAACACCGGGGAGCTGTTTTTT. Translation gives CASNPGRNTGELFF.

This chain links TRBV10-3 with TRBJ1-2; 7 bases line up with TRBD1. CDR1 and CDR2 (germline): ENHRY, SYGVKD. This CDR3 comprises 15 residues. V lost 3 bases and J lost 5; bases outside the gene matches: 9. The DNA for the CDR3 is TGTGCCATCAGTGACCTCTCGACAGGGTTTTATGGCTACACCTTC. Its protein product is CAISDLSTGFYGYTF.

V is TRBV5-1 and J is TRBJ2-5; D call uncertain. V was cut by 4 bases and J by 1 base, with 8 bases left in between. The CDR3 is 13 amino acids. Germline V lookup: CDR1 SGHRS, CDR2 YFSETQ. Here the CDR3 reads CASSPDPQETQYF. In DNA form, the CDR3 reads TGCGCCAGCAGCCCCGACCCCCAAGAGACCCAGTACTTC.

The chain is built from TRBV4-1 and TRBJ2-5; weak D call: TRBD1 (8 bases). Germline lookup yields CDR1 MGHRA and CDR2 YSYEKL. Trimming removed 0 bases from V and 4 bases from J, with 21 bases in between. This CDR3 spans 18 amino acids. In DNA form, the CDR3 reads TGCGCCAGCAGCCAAGATAGGTTGAACAGGGGGGGTCGAGAGACCCAGTACTTC. Amino acid sequence: CASSQDRLNRGGRETQYF.

The chain combines TRBV6-1 with TRBJ2-2, with TRBD1 as a possible D gene (6 bases). CDR3 size: 15 residues. Germline V gives CDR1 MNHNS, CDR2 SASEGT. V lost 6 bases, J lost 2 bases, and 13 bases lay in between. CDR3: CASSRQAINTGELFF. The CDR3 nucleotides read TGTGCCAGCAGCAGACAGGCGATAAACACCGGGGAGCTGTTTTTT.

The chain uses TRBV29-1 and TRBJ2-5; 8 bases map to TRBD1. The CDR3 extends over 13 amino acids. Germline loops: CDR1 SQVTM, CDR2 ANQGSEA. Trimming removed 3 bases from V and 2 bases from J; junction bases left unmatched: 2. DNA of the CDR3: TGCAGCGTTGAGAGGACAGGGCAAGAGACCCAGTACTTC. Residues: CSVERTGQETQYF.

The gene calls are TRBV15 and TRBJ2-2; no clear D. This CDR3 contains 13 residues. Germline CDR1 reads LNHNV; CDR2 reads YYDKDF (reference sequence). V lost 0 bases and J lost 7, with 6 bases in between. CDR3 residues: CATSRDPNGELFF. The CDR3 nucleotides read TGTGCCACCAGCAGAGATCCTAACGGGGAGCTGTTTTTT.

The chain employs TRBV7-8 and TRBJ1-5; 7 bases agree with TRBD1. The ends lost 1 base at V and 3 bases at J; junction bases unmatched: 6. The CDR3 is 16 amino acids. Germline V gene data show CDR1 as SGHVS and CDR2 as FQNEAQ. The CDR3 DNA sequence: TGTGCCAGCAGCTTAGAGGGGGCAGGGTTCAATCAGCCCCAGCATTTT. Protein product: CASSLEGAGFNQPQHF.

The J gene is TRBJ1-4, the V gene TRBV4-2; no firm D call. Germline lookup yields CDR1 LGHNA and CDR2 YNFKEQ. Trimming left V 3 bases short and J 0 bases short, with 11 bases between. The length of the CDR3 is 16 residues. The CDR3 protein is CASSQRSLATNEKLFF. The CDR3 region has the DNA TGTGCCAGCAGCCAGAGGAGCTTAGCAACTAATGAAAAACTGTTTTTT.